This T cell receptor beta chain was sequenced during a study of cytomegalovirus exposure and HLA in healthy donors. Study-level background: HLA-typed donors were the source of 83 million or so unique TCRs, which an early data release held. Notes on the study in general: A prior analysis recorded that most TCR beta V segments were productive about 90% or about 30% of the time. Certain sequence variants were highly shared and formed a cluster, and this cluster was likely a sequencing artifact.

With regard to this clone: The antigen is undetermined.

Use of 60 Vbeta and 13 Jbeta primers characterized the PCR. Using immunoSEQ multiplex PCR, the repertoire was profiled, and TCRdb retains in-frame clones only, with some absent. The sample's table shows some 72,000 clones. The CDR3 is 17 amino acids. V lost 0 bases to trimming and J lost 2 bases; unmatched junction nucleotides: 8. Germline CDR1 is GTSNPN and CDR2 is SVGIG (reference sequence). The V gene is TRBV30, the J gene TRBJ2-3; 10 bases agree with TRBD2. The sample was PBMCs. The TCR comes from a boy aged 5-17 years in good health and CMV-seronegative. CDR3 protein: CAWSVPHTSGATDTQYF. CDR3 DNA: TGTGCCTGGAGTGTACCCCATACTAGCGGGGCCACAGATACGCAGTATTTT.